The rows below give T cell receptor beta chains drawn from one sample of a study of metastatic and nonmetastatic thyroid tumors. TCRdb ran MiXCR on the PCR reads. The repertoire includes roughly 14,000 clones, about 4% of them detected once, and around a quarter sits in the top ten. Sequenced material: tumor tissue. These TCRs come from a female donor with papillary thyroid cancer or a benign thyroid nodule (not recorded which). Some clones in this sample may be carry-over from other donors' samples. The CDR3 runs from the conserved cysteine through the conserved F or W. The D gene is left open where the match is weak. Rows may omit the clone size; those that give it use once, few, many or a size class.

TRBJ1-3	few	14	TRBD1	TRBV6-1	CASGTGFSGNTIYF	TGTGCCAGCGGGACAGGTTTCTCTGGAAACACCATATATTTT
TRBJ2-1	.	16	TRBD2	TRBV2	CASSAGGGGLYNEQFF	TGTGCCAGCAGTGCGGGGGGGGGCGGACTATACAATGAGCAGTTCTTC
TRBJ1-1	few	15	TRBD1	TRBV6-2/TRBV6-3	CASSPQTGVGTEAFF	TGTGCCAGCAGTCCACAAACAGGGGTGGGCACTGAAGCTTTCTTT
TRBJ2-5	.	13	.	TRBV27	CASSRVDQETQYF	TGTGCCAGCAGCAGGGTAGACCAAGAGACCCAGTACTTC
TRBJ2-2	few	16	TRBD2	TRBV7-3	CASSLAGGPNTGELFF	TGTGCCAGCAGTCTAGCGGGAGGCCCGAACACCGGGGAGCTGTTTTTT
TRBJ2-1	.	15	TRBD1	TRBV6-1	CASRGTGALYNEQFF	TGTGCCAGCAGAGGGACAGGGGCGCTGTACAATGAGCAGTTCTTC
TRBJ1-5	.	15	TRBD1	TRBV12-3/TRBV12-4	CASSLTGSRNQPQHF	TGTGCCAGCAGTTTGACAGGGTCTAGAAATCAGCCCCAGCATTTT
TRBJ2-7	few	12	.	TRBV6-2/TRBV6-3	CASGDTSYEQYF	TGCGCCAGCGGAGACACTTCCTACGAGCAGTACTTC
TRBJ1-3	few	15	.	TRBV27	CASSLSRATGNTIYF	TGTGCCAGCAGTTTATCTAGGGCGACTGGAAACACCATATATTTT
TRBJ1-1	.	18	TRBD1	TRBV11-1	CASSPRTGAKLMNTEAFF	TGTGCCAGCAGCCCACGGACAGGGGCTAAACTTATGAACACTGAAGCTTTCTTT
TRBJ1-6	many	17	.	TRBV4-2	CASSQDQDSLSNSPLHF	TGTGCCAGCAGCCAAGATCAAGACAGCCTTTCAAATTCACCCCTCCACTTT
TRBJ2-7	.	14	TRBD2	TRBV20-1	CSARDGTRDYEQYF	TGCAGTGCTAGAGACGGGACTAGAGACTACGAGCAGTACTTC
TRBJ2-3	few	11	TRBD1	TRBV12-5	CASGGQASQYF	TGTGCTAGCGGCGGACAGGCTTCACAGTATTTT
TRBJ2-2	many	13	.	TRBV6-1	CASSHTDTGELFF	TGTGCCAGCTCCCACACCGACACCGGGGAGCTGTTTTTT
TRBJ1-2	.	13	TRBD1	TRBV28	CASSQTGDRGYTF	TGTGCCAGCAGTCAGACAGGGGATAGAGGCTACACCTTC
TRBJ2-7	many	16	.	TRBV4-1	CASSQDDVGGLYEQYF	TGCGCCAGCAGCCAAGATGACGTCGGGGGGCTCTACGAGCAGTACTTC
TRBJ2-1	.	14	.	TRBV6-1	CASNRELKGNEQFF	TGTGCCAGCAACCGGGAGTTGAAAGGGAATGAGCAGTTCTTC
TRBJ2-3	.	14	TRBD2	TRBV12-3/TRBV12-4	CASSSAGGTDTQYF	TGTGCCAGCAGTTCGGCGGGAGGCACAGATACGCAGTATTTT
TRBJ1-1	few	14	.	TRBV20-1	CSVTNAGKNAEAFF	TGCAGTGTAACCAACGCTGGGAAGAACGCTGAAGCTTTCTTT
TRBJ2-3	medium-sized	12	.	TRBV12-3/TRBV12-4	CASSFRTDTQYF	TGTGCCAGCAGTTTTCGGACAGATACGCAGTATTTT
TRBJ2-7	.	12	.	TRBV30	CASGTPFYEQYF	TGTGCCTCCGGGACACCCTTTTACGAGCAGTACTTC
TRBJ2-2	few	16	TRBD2	TRBV5-1	CASNIAGGPHTGELFF	TGCGCCAGCAACATAGCGGGAGGGCCCCACACCGGGGAGCTGTTTTTT